A single sample gave rise to the 20 T cell receptor beta chains below, sequenced in a study of regulatory T cells in long-lasting Graves disease. Time point denoted: persistent/refractory GD, antithyroid drugs over 5 years with positive TRAb. Following extraction of RNA from PBMCs, that RNA was used to make the TCR library. Library construction for TCR beta used iRepertoire HTBI primers and Arm-PCR of CDR3 regions. A single record per CDR3 protein comes from TCRdb applying MiXCR to the multiplex PCR reads. The sample carries roughly 450,000 distinct CDR3 sequences, about 20% recorded once. The sample in question was peripheral blood mononuclear cells (PBMCs), obtained when the disease was refractory, from a patient treated with antithyroid drugs. These receptors were collected from a female donor with Graves disease.

J is TRBJ2-4 and V is TRBV5-4; 12 bases align to TRBD2. V lost 5 bases to trimming and J lost 7 bases; unmatched junction nucleotides: 7. CDR3 size: 15 residues. Germline V gene sequence: CDR1 SGHNT, CDR2 YYREEE (reference sequence). The CDR3 DNA is TGTGCCAGCAGAGCGCCTGGACTAGCGGGGAACATTCAGTACTTC. Its translation is CASRAPGLAGNIQYF.

This clonotype was seen many times. The chain couples TRBV6-1 to TRBJ2-7; a possible D gene is TRBD2 (5 bases). This CDR3 has 12 amino acids. Trimming stripped 7 bases from V and 7 bases from J, with 14 bases between. Germline CDR1 reads MNHNS; CDR2 reads SASEGT. As DNA, the CDR3 is TGTGCCAGCACCGCGGGCGCTGGAGAGCAGTACTTC. This translates into CASTAGAGEQYF.

Many counts were recorded for this clonotype. The genes are TRBV5-1 and TRBJ2-2; 7 bases agree with TRBD1. The CDR3 covers 16 residues. Germline CDR1 reads SGHRS; CDR2 reads YFSETQ. Trimming at V came to 0 bases and at J to 0 bases, leaving 2 bases not matched to a gene. The DNA of the CDR3 is TGCGCCAGCAGCTTGGGACAGGGAACGAACACCGGGGAGCTGTTTTTT. Protein sequence: CASSLGQGTNTGELFF.

The chain combines TRBV6-1 with TRBJ1-1; a weak D match, TRBD1 (6 bases). The CDR3 length is 14 residues. Deletions cut 6 bases from V and 3 bases from J, with 14 bases between. Germline V CDR1 and CDR2: MNHNS, SASEGT. The CDR3 coding sequence is TGTGCCAGCAGAAAGGACAGTATATACACTGAAGCTTTCTTT. Amino acid sequence: CASRKDSIYTEAFF.

This clonotype was observed at least ten times. The genes are TRBV10-3 and TRBJ1-1; 7 nucleotides agree with TRBD1. CDR3 length: 19 residues. CDR1 is ENHRY, CDR2 SYGVKD, per germline. V shed 0 bases and J 4 bases; nucleotides not matched to a gene: 17. CDR3 sequence (DNA): TGTGCCATCAGTGAGTCGAGATCCGTCCAGGGGGGTTGGCGCACTGAAGCTTTCTTT. Its translation: CAISESRSVQGGWRTEAFF.

This CDR3 reads CATSRDLRQSRTDTQYF. CDR3 nucleotide sequence: TGTGCCACCAGCAGAGATCTGAGACAGTCCCGCACAGATACGCAGTATTTT. The V gene is TRBV15, the J gene TRBJ2-3; D possibly corresponds to TRBD1 (5 bases). Between the trimmed V and J ends, which lost 0 bases and 1 base, there was a span of 14 bases. Looked up from germline, CDR1 is LNHNV and CDR2 is YYDKDF (reference sequence). CDR3 length: 17 residues.

V usage is TRBV3-1 and J usage is TRBJ2-2; D ambiguous. The V end lost 1 base, the J end lost 1 base, and 7 bases lay between the germline ends. The V gene's germline CDR1 is LGHDT and CDR2 YNNKEL (reference sequence). The CDR3 is 15 residues long. As DNA, the CDR3 is TGTGCCAGCAGCCAAGTACCAGAGAACACCGGGGAGCTGTTTTTT. Encoded protein: CASSQVPENTGELFF.

The chain has TRBV3-1 and TRBJ1-4, with a weak D call TRBD1 (5 bases). The V end lost 3 bases, the J end lost 8 bases, and 19 bases lay between the germline ends. Germline values: CDR1 LGHDT, CDR2 YNNKEL (reference sequence). This CDR3 has 16 residues. The DNA for the CDR3 is TGTGCCAGCAGCCAGTCGACGGGAGACAGTCCAGAAAAACTGTTTTTT. This gives the protein CASSQSTGDSPEKLFF. Filled out from reference TRBV3-1 and TRBJ1-4, the complete variable domain reads DTAVSQTPKYLVTQMGNDKSIKCEQNLGHDTMYWYKQDSKKFLKIMFSYNNKELIINETVPNRFSPKSPDKAHLNLHINSLELGDSAVYFCASSQSTGDSPEKLFFGSGTQLSVL.

This clonotype turned up a few times. This chain connects TRBV28 to TRBJ2-1, with TRBD2 identical over 15 bases. Germline CDR1 and CDR2: MDHEN and SYDVKM. CDR3 length equals 19 residues. The junction had 8 bases not matched to a gene; V was cut back by 4 bases and J by 1 base. CDR3 DNA: TGTGCCAGCAGTTCTAATCCCGGGACTAGCGGGAGGTCCTACAATGAGCAGTTCTTC. This gives the protein CASSSNPGTSGRSYNEQFF. The whole variable domain, remainder taken from reference TRBV28 and TRBJ2-1, is DVKVTQSSRYLVKRTGEKVFLECVQDMDHENMFWYRQDPGLGLRLIYFSYDVKMKEKGDIPEGYSVSREKKERFSLILESASTNQTSMYLCASSSNPGTSGRSYNEQFFGPGTRLTVL.

This clonotype has at least ten counts. This chain links TRBV12-3 or TRBV12-4 with TRBJ1-5; D gene uncertain. This CDR3 spans 11 amino acids. V dropped 10 bases and J dropped 10 bases, with 14 bases sitting between them. The CDR3 DNA reads as TGTGCCATCCCACGTTTTTATCCCCAGCATTTT. Amino acid sequence: CAIPRFYPQHF.

The V call is TRBV5-1, the J call TRBJ2-7; TRBD1 matches at 8 bases. From germline, CDR1 is SGHRS and CDR2 YFSETQ. The V segment lost 6 bases and the J segment 7 bases; nucleotides outside the gene matches: 12. The CDR3 is made up of 14 amino acids. CDR3 DNA sequence: TGCGCCAGCAACCCCGACAGGGGATCGGGAGAGCAGTACTTC. It encodes CASNPDRGSGEQYF.

About this clonotype itself: This may stem from a read error, because a much larger clone lies one nucleotide away. The rearrangement links TRBV27 to TRBJ2-7, with 9 positions matching TRBD1. Looked up from germline, CDR1 is MNHEY and CDR2 is SMNVEV (reference sequence). This CDR3 has 14 residues. J lost 3 bases, V lost 4 bases, and 4 bases had no gene match. DNA for the CDR3: TGTGCCAGCAGTTCTTTGGGACAGGGCTACGAGCAGTACTTC. Translated, it gives CASSSLGQGYEQYF.

The sample holds many counts of this clonotype. V usage is TRBV20-1 and J usage is TRBJ1-6; the D is unclear. Germline V gene data show CDR1 as DFQATT and CDR2 as SNEGSKA (reference sequence). Trimming stripped 3 bases from V and 9 bases from J, with 15 bases between. The CDR3 totals 14 residues. The CDR3 loop is CSASPSPQVSPLHF. The CDR3 region has the DNA TGCAGTGCTAGCCCCAGTCCTCAAGTTTCACCCCTCCACTTT.

J is TRBJ1-5 and V is TRBV20-1, with 7 bases aligning to TRBD1. CDR3 size: 14 residues. CDR1 is DFQATT and CDR2 is SNEGSKA in the germline V gene (reference sequence). The V and J ends lost 2 bases and 0 bases, in that order; junction bases with no gene match: 1. CDR3 protein: CSARNRGSNQPQHF. CDR3 nucleotides: TGCAGTGCTAGAAACAGGGGTAGCAATCAGCCCCAGCATTTT.

In the case of this clonotype: Given a much more abundant clone one base away, this may be a read error. This sequence joins TRBV6-1 and TRBJ2-2, with unresolved D. Germline V gives CDR1 MNHNS, CDR2 SASEGT. Deletions cut 6 bases from V and 6 bases from J, with 8 bases between. The CDR3 covers 12 residues. In nucleotides, the CDR3 is TGTGCCAGCAGCTCGGTGGCCGGGGAGCTGTTTTTT. Translation gives CASSSVAGELFF.

The J gene is TRBJ1-2, the V gene TRBV7-9; no definite D call. The CDR3 runs 13 residues. V lost 4 bases and J lost 4, with 10 bases in between. CDR1 SEHNR and CDR2 FQNEAQ come from the germline V gene (reference sequence). CDR3 residues: CASSSPMGYGYTF. CDR3 nucleotides: TGTGCCAGCAGCTCGCCGATGGGCTATGGCTACACCTTC. The full variable domain, with the rest looked up from reference TRBV7-9 and TRBJ1-2, is DTGVSQNPRHKITKRGQNVTFRCDPISEHNRLYWYRQTLGQGPEFLTYFQNEAQLEKSRLLSDRFSAERPKGSFSTLEIQRTEQGDSAMYLCASSSPMGYGYTFGSGTRLTVV.

The V and J genes are TRBV27 and TRBJ1-1, with a possible D match to TRBD1 (5 bases). Germline values: CDR1 MNHEY, CDR2 SMNVEV (reference sequence). The CDR3 extends over 16 amino acids. V gave up 2 bases and J gave up 1 base, with 14 bases separating them. The CDR3 DNA reads as TGTGCCAGCAGTTTACAGGGATTCAACCCGAACACTGAAGCTTTCTTT. This codes for CASSLQGFNPNTEAFF.

The chain carries TRBV28 and TRBJ2-3, with D possibly TRBD1 on 6 matching bases. The CDR3 covers 16 residues. Trimming shortened V by 5 bases and J by 0 bases, and 15 bases separated the two germline ends. Germline V gives CDR1 MDHEN, CDR2 SYDVKM. The DNA of the CDR3 is TGTGCCAGCAGTGTTCAACCGGGACAAAGCACAGATACGCAGTATTTT. Amino acid sequence: CASSVQPGQSTDTQYF.

The rearrangement joins TRBV5-1 to TRBJ1-1, with 9 bases fitting TRBD1. The CDR3 covers 15 residues. Germline loops: CDR1 SGHRS, CDR2 YFSETQ. The V and J ends lost 5 bases and 3 bases, in that order; junction bases with no gene match: 8. The CDR3 nucleotides read TGCGCCAGCAGTCAACAGGGGGCGAAGGACACTGAAGCTTTCTTT. This gives the protein CASSQQGAKDTEAFF.

This clonotype came up a few times. This sequence joins TRBV7-9 and TRBJ1-3, with D perhaps matching TRBD1 (6 bases). Trimming took 7 bases from V and 2 from J, leaving 18 bases between them. This CDR3 has 16 residues. Per the germline V gene, CDR1 is SEHNR and CDR2 is FQNEAQ (reference sequence). This CDR3 reads CASTPTGGRAGNTIYF. CDR3 nucleotides: TGTGCCAGCACCCCGACAGGAGGTCGAGCTGGAAACACCATATATTTT.